This T cell receptor (beta chain) was sequenced during a study of CXCR3-negative and CXCR3-positive naive CD8 T cells. Naive CD8+ T lymphocytes were specified as CD45RO-CCR7+CD27+CD95-. UMI-labeled TRB cDNA libraries were prepared by 5' RACE. TCRdb reprocessed the 5' RACE reads, keeping one entry per CDR3 protein, no DNA. The specimen's table records some 140,000 distinct CDR3 sequences. General observations from the study: In CXCR3-positive naive cells, the TRB CDR3s were more hydrophobic than in CXCR3-negative naive cells.

Comment on this clonotype: What it recognizes is unknown.

The CDR3 totals 15 residues. Per the germline V gene, CDR1 is MNHEY and CDR2 is SVGEGT. The sample consisted of naive CXCR3+ CD8+ T cells from blood. Documented subset: CD45RO-CCR7+CD27+CD95- naive CD8+ T cells expressing CXCR3 (TNR3+). The receptor comes from a human donor in good health. Some clones in this sample may be carry-over from other donors' samples. The chain couples TRBV6-2 or TRBV6-3 to TRBJ2-7; no DNA is available, so the TRBD1 call from TCRdb remains unchecked. The CDR3 sequence is CASSYGQGNVGEQYF.